This T cell receptor (beta chain) is drawn from a study of cytomegalovirus exposure and HLA in healthy donors. Profiling relied on immunoSEQ multiplex PCR, and the TCRdb table lists in-frame clones only, not all of them. Counted here are about 160,000 clones, roughly 80% occurring once; the ten biggest clones make up over 2%. Points on this clone: What it binds is unknown.

The donors belonged to the approximately 120-subject validation cohort, separate from the 666-subject first cohort. This CDR3 region has 15 residues. Germline CDR1 is SGHNT and CDR2 is YYREEE (reference sequence). The trim removed 5 bases at V and 3 bases at J, leaving 8 bases unmatched. Regarding the study as a whole: Usually a TCR sequence was rare, but some public TCRs were found in many donors. It was confirmed in vitro that three of the CMV-associated chains were specific for CMV antigens. There were 150 or so TCR beta chains listed as cytomegalovirus-associated.

The chain combines TRBV5-4 with TRBJ1-2, with 9 bases aligning to TRBD1. What was sequenced was PBMCs. The sequence was obtained from a young man in good health and CMV-seropositive. The CDR3 is CASRASWTGDYGYTF. CDR3 DNA sequence: TGTGCCAGCAGAGCGAGTTGGACAGGGGACTATGGCTACACCTTC. The variable domain in full, with the rest retrieved from reference TRBV5-4 and TRBJ1-2, is ETGVTQSPTHLIKTRGQQVTLRCSSQSGHNTVSWYQQALGQGPQFIFQYYREEENGRGNFPPRFSGLQFPNYSSELNVNALELDDSALYLCASRASWTGDYGYTFGSGTRLTVV.